Reported below is one T cell receptor (beta chain). The antigen is undetermined. The data originate from a study of beta chain features in type 1 diabetes. Study-level results: Moderately but significantly shorter TCRB CDR3s were found in Type 1 diabetes patients in all four CD4+ subsets.

Expressed TCRB transcripts got sequenced, as all isolated RNA was reverse transcribed. Assay: immunoSEQ multiplex PCR; the TCRdb copy retains only in-frame clones and omits some. The sample has hundreds of thousands of clones, roughly an eighth seen once. V lost 0 bases and J lost 5, with 14 bases in between. CDR3 length: 15 amino acids. CDR1 SGHNT and CDR2 YYREEE come from the germline V gene (reference sequence). The sample consisted of naive CD4+ T cells from blood. The chain links TRBV5-4 to TRBJ1-1, with D maybe TRBD1 (6 bases). The source of this sequence is a man aged 18 to 30 with type 1 diabetes. The CDR3 DNA follows: TGTGCCAGCAGCTTGGCCGGCCGGGGGGCAACTGAAGCTTTCTTT. As protein: CASSLAGRGATEAFF. The whole variable domain, filled in from reference TRBV5-4 and TRBJ1-1, reads ETGVTQSPTHLIKTRGQQVTLRCSSQSGHNTVSWYQQALGQGPQFIFQYYREEENGRGNFPPRFSGLQFPNYSSELNVNALELDDSALYLCASSLAGRGATEAFFGQGTRLTVV.